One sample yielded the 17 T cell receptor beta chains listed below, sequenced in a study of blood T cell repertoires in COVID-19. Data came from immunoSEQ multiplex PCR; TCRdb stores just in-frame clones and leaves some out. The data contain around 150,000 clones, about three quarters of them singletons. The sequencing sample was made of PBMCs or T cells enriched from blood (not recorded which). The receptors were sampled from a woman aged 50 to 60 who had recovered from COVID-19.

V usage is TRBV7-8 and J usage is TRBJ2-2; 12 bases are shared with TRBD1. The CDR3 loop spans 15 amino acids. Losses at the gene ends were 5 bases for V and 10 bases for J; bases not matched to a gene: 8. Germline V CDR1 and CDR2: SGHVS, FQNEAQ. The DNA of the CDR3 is TGTGCCAGCAGCCGAACAGGGACAGGGGGCCCGGAGCTGTTTTTT. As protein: CASSRTGTGGPELFF.

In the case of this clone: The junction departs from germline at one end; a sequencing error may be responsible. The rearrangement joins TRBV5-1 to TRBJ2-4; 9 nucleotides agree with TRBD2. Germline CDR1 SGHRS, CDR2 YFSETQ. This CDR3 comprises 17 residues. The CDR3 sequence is CASSLGLADQAKTIQYF. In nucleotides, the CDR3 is TGCGCCAGCAGCTTGGGACTAGCGGACCAAGCCAAAACCATTCAGTACTTC.

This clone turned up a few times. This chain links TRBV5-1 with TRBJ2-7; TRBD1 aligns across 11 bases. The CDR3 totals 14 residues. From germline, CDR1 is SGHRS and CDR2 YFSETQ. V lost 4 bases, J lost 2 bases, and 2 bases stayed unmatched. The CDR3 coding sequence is TGCGCCAGCAGCGCGGGACAGGGGGCCTACGAGCAGTACTTC. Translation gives CASSAGQGAYEQYF.

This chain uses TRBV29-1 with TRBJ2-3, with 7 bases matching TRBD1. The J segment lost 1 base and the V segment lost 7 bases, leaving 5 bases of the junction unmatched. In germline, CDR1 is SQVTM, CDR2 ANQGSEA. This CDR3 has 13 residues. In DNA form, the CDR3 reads TGCAGCGCCTTCGGACAGGGCACAGATACGCAGTATTTT. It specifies CSAFGQGTDTQYF.

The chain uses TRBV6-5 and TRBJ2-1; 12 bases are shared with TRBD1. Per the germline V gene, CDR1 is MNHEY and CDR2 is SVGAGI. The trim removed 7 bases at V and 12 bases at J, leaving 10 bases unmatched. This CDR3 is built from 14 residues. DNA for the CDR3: TGTGCCAGCATACGGGACAGGGGGCTTAACGGGCAGTTCTTC. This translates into CASIRDRGLNGQFF.

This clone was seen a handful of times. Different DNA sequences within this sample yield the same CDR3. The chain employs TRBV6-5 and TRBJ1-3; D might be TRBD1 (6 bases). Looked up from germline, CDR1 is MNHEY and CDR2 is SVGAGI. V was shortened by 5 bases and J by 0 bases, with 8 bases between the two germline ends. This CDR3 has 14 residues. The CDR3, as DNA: TGTGCCAGCAGTCGGACAGTCTCTGGAAACACCATATATTTT. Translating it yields CASSRTVSGNTIYF.

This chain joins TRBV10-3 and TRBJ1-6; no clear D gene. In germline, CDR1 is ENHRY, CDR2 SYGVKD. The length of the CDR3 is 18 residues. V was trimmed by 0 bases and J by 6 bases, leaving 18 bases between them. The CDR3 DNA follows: TGTGCCATCAGTGAGTCCGACCCCCCCGGTGGAGGTAATTCACCCCTCCACTTT. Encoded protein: CAISESDPPGGGNSPLHF.

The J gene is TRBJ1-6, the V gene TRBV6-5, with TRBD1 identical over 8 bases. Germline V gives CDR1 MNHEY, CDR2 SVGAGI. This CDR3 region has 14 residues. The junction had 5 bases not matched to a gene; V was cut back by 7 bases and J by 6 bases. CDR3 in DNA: TGTGCCAGCAATCTGGGACAGGTTAATTCACCCCTCCACTTT. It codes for CASNLGQVNSPLHF.

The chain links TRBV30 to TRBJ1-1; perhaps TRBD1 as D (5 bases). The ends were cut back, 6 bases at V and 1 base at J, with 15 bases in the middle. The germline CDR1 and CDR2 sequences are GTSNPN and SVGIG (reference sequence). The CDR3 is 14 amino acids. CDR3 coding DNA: TGTGCCTGTTACAGGCGTGGGAAGAACACTGAAGCTTTCTTT. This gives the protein CACYRRGKNTEAFF.

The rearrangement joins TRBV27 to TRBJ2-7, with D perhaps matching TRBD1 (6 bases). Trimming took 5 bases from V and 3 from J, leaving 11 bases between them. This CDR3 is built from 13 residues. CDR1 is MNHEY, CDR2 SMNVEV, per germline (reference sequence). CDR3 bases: TGTGCCAGCAGTCCCTCGGACAGCTACGAGCAGTACTTC. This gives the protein CASSPSDSYEQYF.

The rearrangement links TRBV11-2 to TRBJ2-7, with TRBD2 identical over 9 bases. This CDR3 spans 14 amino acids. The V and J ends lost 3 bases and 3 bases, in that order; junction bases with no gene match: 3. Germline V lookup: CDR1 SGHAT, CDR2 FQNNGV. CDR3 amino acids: CASSFSGGLYEQYF. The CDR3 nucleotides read TGTGCCAGCAGCTTTAGCGGGGGACTCTACGAGCAGTACTTC.

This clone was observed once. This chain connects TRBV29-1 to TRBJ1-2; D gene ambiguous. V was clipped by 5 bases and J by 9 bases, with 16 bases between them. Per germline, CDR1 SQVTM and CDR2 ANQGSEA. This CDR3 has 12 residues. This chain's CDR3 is CSVPDGSISYTF. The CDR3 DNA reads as TGCAGCGTTCCGGACGGGAGTATAAGCTACACCTTC.

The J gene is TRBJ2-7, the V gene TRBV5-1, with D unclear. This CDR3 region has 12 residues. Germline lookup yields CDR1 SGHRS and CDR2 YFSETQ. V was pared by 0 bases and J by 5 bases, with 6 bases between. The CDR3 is CASSLGAHEQYF. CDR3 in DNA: TGCGCCAGCAGCTTGGGGGCCCACGAGCAGTACTTC.

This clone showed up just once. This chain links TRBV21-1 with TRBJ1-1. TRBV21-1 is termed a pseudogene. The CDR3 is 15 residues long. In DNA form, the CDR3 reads TGTGCCAGCAGCAAAACGGTCCAGGGAGGCACTGAAGCTTTCTTT. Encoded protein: CASSKTVQGGTEAFF.

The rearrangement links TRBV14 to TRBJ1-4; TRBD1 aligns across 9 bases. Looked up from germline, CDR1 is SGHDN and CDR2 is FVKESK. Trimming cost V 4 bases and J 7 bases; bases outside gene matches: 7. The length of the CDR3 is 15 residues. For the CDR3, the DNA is TGTGCCAGCAGCCGAGGGGACAGGGTTATTGAAAAACTGTTTTTT. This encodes CASSRGDRVIEKLFF.

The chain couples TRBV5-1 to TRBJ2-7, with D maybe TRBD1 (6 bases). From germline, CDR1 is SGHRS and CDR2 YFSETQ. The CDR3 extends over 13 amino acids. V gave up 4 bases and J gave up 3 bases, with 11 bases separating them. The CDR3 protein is CASSLEQGYEQYF. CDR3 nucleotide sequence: TGCGCCAGCAGCCTCGAACAGGGCTACGAGCAGTACTTC.

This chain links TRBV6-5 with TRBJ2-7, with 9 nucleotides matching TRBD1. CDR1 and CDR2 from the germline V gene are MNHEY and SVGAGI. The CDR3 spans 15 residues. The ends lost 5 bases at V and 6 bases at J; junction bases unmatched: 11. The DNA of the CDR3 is TGTGCCAGCAGTCACGACAGGGGGAGATGGGGCGAGCAGTACTTC. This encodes CASSHDRGRWGEQYF.